The 22 T cell receptor beta chains presented below share a single source sample, sequenced in a study of T cells in Graves' hyperthyroidism and ophthalmopathy. Amplified TCR beta CDR3 regions came from RNA transcripts. RT-PCR in the first round (using the HTBI primer set) targeted the TCR CDR3. Using its own MiXCR run on the multiplex PCR reads, TCRdb lists one record per CDR3 protein. The repertoire consists of about 540,000 distinct CDR3 sequences, with around 46% occurring once and the leading ten covering roughly 8.2%. The sample taken for sequencing was peripheral blood or thyroid tissue (not recorded which). Source of these receptors: a woman between 18 and 30 years old with Graves' hyperthyroidism.

CDR3 in DNA: TGTGCCAGCAGCTTGCCCGGTACAGTAACCTACGAGCAGTACTTC. Protein: CASSLPGTVTYEQYF. V is TRBV5-4 and J is TRBJ2-7; D gene ambiguous. This CDR3 spans 15 amino acids. Looked up from germline, CDR1 is SGHNT and CDR2 is YYREEE (reference sequence). The V and J ends lost 1 base and 2 bases respectively, with 13 bases between them.

V and J are TRBV10-2 and TRBJ2-5, with D possibly matching TRBD2 (5 bases). CDR3 length: 15 residues. Germline V gene sequence: CDR1 WSHSY, CDR2 SAAADI. Trimming left V 7 bases short and J 0 bases short, with 15 bases between. This CDR3 reads CASIGAVGNQETQYF. In DNA, the CDR3 is TGCGCCAGCATCGGTGCCGTCGGGAACCAAGAGACCCAGTACTTC.

This clonotype was counted many times. This chain connects TRBV6-2 or TRBV6-3 to TRBJ2-6; D may match TRBD1 or TRBD2 (6 bases each). This CDR3 spans 15 amino acids. CDR1 and CDR2 (germline): MNHEY, SVGEGT. V gave up 5 bases and J gave up 4 bases, with 12 bases separating them. In nucleotides, the CDR3 is TGTGCCAGCAGTGCAGGGGAGGCAGGGGCCAACGTCCTGACTTTC. The encoded protein is CASSAGEAGANVLTF.

The chain employs TRBV20-1 and TRBJ1-1, with unresolved D. The CDR3 loop spans 10 amino acids. Germline V gene sequence: CDR1 DFQATT, CDR2 SNEGSKA (reference sequence). Between the trimmed V and J ends, which lost 1 base and 4 bases, there was a span of 1 base. The CDR3 region has the DNA TGCAGTGCTAGAGTCACTGAAGCTTTCTTT. It is translated as CSARVTEAFF.

The V call is TRBV2, the J call TRBJ2-2, with 12 nucleotides matching TRBD2. Germline V gene data show CDR1 as SNHLY and CDR2 as FYNNEI. Trimming removed 8 bases from V and 5 bases from J; junction bases left unmatched: 12. This CDR3 is 17 amino acids long. The CDR3 sequence is CASGPASGRVGTGELFF. In DNA form, the CDR3 reads TGTGCCAGCGGCCCCGCTAGCGGGAGGGTGGGGACCGGGGAGCTGTTTTTT. Based on the CDR3 plus reference TRBV2 and TRBJ2-2, the full variable domain is EPEVTQTPSHQVTQMGQEVILRCVPISNHLYFYWYRQILGQKVEFLVSFYNNEISEKSEIFDDQFSVERPDGSNFTLKIRSTKLEDSAMYFCASGPASGRVGTGELFFGEGSRLTVL.

This clonotype was found many times. The chain links TRBV29-1 to TRBJ2-5; D gene unclear. Per the germline V gene, CDR1 is SQVTM and CDR2 is ANQGSEA. This CDR3 comprises 11 residues. Between the trimmed V and J ends, which lost 2 bases and 5 bases, there was a span of 6 bases. In DNA form, the CDR3 reads TGCAGCGTTGAACTAGTCGAGACCCAGTACTTC. This gives the protein CSVELVETQYF.

The chain carries TRBV6-1 and TRBJ1-5; TRBD1 aligns across 8 bases. Germline V gene sequence: CDR1 MNHNS, CDR2 SASEGT. The J segment lost 9 bases and the V segment lost 6 bases, leaving 28 bases of the junction unmatched. The CDR3 covers 20 residues. In DNA form, the CDR3 reads TGTGCCAGCAGGGTAGCGGAGTCTCATTTCGGCGGACAGGGCACCTGGCCCCAGCATTTT. Protein: CASRVAESHFGGQGTWPQHF.

This clonotype was counted a single time. The genes are TRBV11-3 and TRBJ2-7, with 9 bases lining up with TRBD2. Judging by the DNA end, TRBJ2-1 fits better; the J call may be wrong. Germline V lookup: CDR1 SGHNT, CDR2 YENEEA. This CDR3 has 14 residues. The CDR3 spells CASSSRGRAGEQFF. CDR3 DNA sequence: TGTGCCAGCAGTTCCCGCGGGAGGGCCGGTGAGCAGTTCTTC.

This clonotype was seen many times. The V and J genes are TRBV12-3 or TRBV12-4 and TRBJ2-5; no clear D gene. V gave up 2 bases and J gave up 5 bases, with 9 bases separating them. This CDR3 has 13 amino acids. The CDR3 nucleotides are TGTGCCAGCAGTTTAAGGCTATTGGAGACCCAGTACTTC. This encodes CASSLRLLETQYF.

As concerns this clonotype: The conserved final phenylalanine or tryptophan is absent from the CDR3, which likely points to a read error. Because the CDR3's place on the DNA is in doubt, the DNA is left out and the CDR3 is given as listed by TCRdb. The V call is TRBV2, the J call TRBJ2-6; the table's TRBD1 call for D was not verified on the DNA. The CDR3 is made up of 12 amino acids, end residues included. The germline V gene has CDR1 SNHLY and CDR2 FYNNEI. CDR3 loop: CASSLNPGVRNA.

The CDR3 here is CASSPPGTGLGEKLFF. CDR3 nucleotides: TGTGCCAGCAGCCCGCCGGGGACAGGGCTAGGGGAAAAACTGTTTTTT. V gene TRBV7-9 combines with J gene TRBJ1-4; 9 bases are shared with TRBD1. The germline gives CDR1 SEHNR, CDR2 FQNEAQ (reference sequence). Germline trimming cut 5 bases from V and 8 bases from J; bases unmatched to any gene: 12. The CDR3 runs to 16 residues. The full variable domain, its missing parts supplied by reference TRBV7-9 and TRBJ1-4, is DTGVSQNPRHKITKRGQNVTFRCDPISEHNRLYWYRQTLGQGPEFLTYFQNEAQLEKSRLLSDRFSAERPKGSFSTLEIQRTEQGDSAMYLCASSPPGTGLGEKLFFGSGTQLSVL.

The chain combines TRBV30 with TRBJ2-7; the D gene is possibly TRBD2 (6 bases). From germline, CDR1 is GTSNPN and CDR2 SVGIG (reference sequence). Trimming pared 2 bases from V and 7 bases from J, leaving 18 bases between. The CDR3 is made up of 14 amino acids. The CDR3 DNA reads TGTGCCTGGAGTCCGGGACTCGCCGACTTGGAGCAGTACTTC. Protein product: CAWSPGLADLEQYF.

This clonotype came up many times. The rearrangement links TRBV3-1 to TRBJ1-2; no definite D call. Germline CDR1 reads LGHDT; CDR2 reads YNNKEL (reference sequence). There are 13 residues in the CDR3. The germline V and J ends were trimmed by 0 bases and 5 bases, with 7 bases remaining between them. The CDR3 is CASSQDLGYGYTF. CDR3 sequence (DNA): TGTGCCAGCAGCCAAGATCTGGGTTATGGCTACACCTTC.

This clonotype appeared a few times. The rearrangement uses TRBV2 and TRBJ1-2; D not resolved. With 6 bases removed from V and 8 bases from J, the gap between germline ends came to 10 bases. Germline CDR1 and CDR2: SNHLY and FYNNEI. This CDR3 region has 11 residues. The CDR3 reads CASSQDRGYTF. For the CDR3, the DNA is TGTGCCAGCAGCCAAGATAGGGGCTACACCTTC. The entire variable domain, with the rest obtained from reference TRBV2 and TRBJ1-2, is as follows: EPEVTQTPSHQVTQMGQEVILRCVPISNHLYFYWYRQILGQKVEFLVSFYNNEISEKSEIFDDQFSVERPDGSNFTLKIRSTKLEDSAMYFCASSQDRGYTFGSGTRLTVV.

The chain recombines TRBV5-6 with TRBJ2-7, with TRBD2 matching 8 bases. The trim removed 2 bases at V and 3 bases at J, leaving 4 bases unmatched. The CDR3 spans 14 residues. CDR1 is SGHDT and CDR2 is YYEEEE in the germline V gene. CDR3 region: CASSFTSGYYEQYF. In nucleotides, the CDR3 is TGTGCCAGCAGCTTTACTAGCGGTTACTACGAGCAGTACTTC.

This clonotype showed up just a few times. The chain combines TRBV7-6 with TRBJ1-4; no definite D call. Germline CDR1 and CDR2: SGHVS and FNYEAQ. The length of the CDR3 is 17 residues. The germline V and J ends were trimmed by 4 bases and 4 bases, with 19 bases remaining between them. The CDR3 loop reads CASSSGREFYRNEKLFF. The CDR3 nucleotides are TGTGCCAGCAGCTCTGGGAGGGAGTTTTACCGTAATGAAAAACTGTTTTTT.

This clonotype was seen a few times. The V gene is TRBV4-1, the J gene TRBJ2-7; 10 nucleotides align to TRBD1. Trimming cost V 4 bases and J 4 bases; bases outside gene matches: 10. Germline V gene sequence: CDR1 MGHRA, CDR2 YSYEKL. The CDR3 runs 16 residues. The CDR3 reads CASSLSPGQGRYEQYF. In nucleotides, the CDR3 is TGCGCCAGCAGCCTCAGCCCGGGACAGGGGCGTTACGAGCAGTACTTC.

In its sample, this clonotype was seen many times. The chain has TRBV27 and TRBJ1-1, with a possible D match to TRBD1 (5 bases). V lost 5 bases to trimming and J lost 11 bases, with 15 bases between them. CDR3 length: 12 residues. CDR1 MNHEY and CDR2 SMNVEV come from the germline V gene (reference sequence). The CDR3 sequence: CASSIPGGVAFF. As DNA, the CDR3 is TGTGCCAGCAGTATCCCTGGGGGGGTGGCTTTCTTT.

The DNA of the CDR3 is TGTGCCAGCGTTGCAGGGAATAGCAATCAGCCCCAGCATTTT. Translation gives CASVAGNSNQPQHF. V gene TRBV25-1 combines with J gene TRBJ1-5, with D perhaps TRBD1 (5 bases). Germline CDR1 reads MGHDK; CDR2 reads SYGVNS. V lost 8 bases to trimming and J lost 0 bases, with 11 bases between them. The CDR3 spans 14 residues.

The chain combines TRBV29-1 with TRBJ2-7; possible D gene TRBD2, 7 bases. Trimming removed 7 bases from V and 4 bases from J, with 20 bases in between. Germline V gives CDR1 SQVTM, CDR2 ANQGSEA. CDR3 length: 14 amino acids. The CDR3 loop is CSASGRDMTYEQYF. The CDR3 DNA sequence: TGCAGCGCTAGCGGCCGGGACATGACTTACGAGCAGTACTTC.

V usage is TRBV6-5 and J usage is TRBJ2-3; no clear D gene. Trimming pared 0 bases from V and 3 bases from J, leaving 10 bases between. The CDR3 length is 15 residues. Germline values: CDR1 MNHEY, CDR2 SVGAGI. The CDR3 region is CASSYSSPGTDTQYF. In nucleotides, the CDR3 is TGTGCCAGCAGTTACTCGAGCCCTGGGACAGATACGCAGTATTTT.

The sample holds many counts of this clonotype. V and J are TRBV7-9 and TRBJ2-5, with 8 bases that match TRBD1. Germline V gives CDR1 SEHNR, CDR2 FQNEAQ (reference sequence). This CDR3 has 13 amino acids. Germline trimming cut 6 bases from V and 4 bases from J; bases unmatched to any gene: 4. CDR3 DNA sequence: TGTGCCAGCAGGACAGGGGCGGGAGAGACCCAGTACTTC. This sequence encodes CASRTGAGETQYF. The variable domain in full, with the rest retrieved from reference TRBV7-9 and TRBJ2-5, is DTGVSQNPRHKITKRGQNVTFRCDPISEHNRLYWYRQTLGQGPEFLTYFQNEAQLEKSRLLSDRFSAERPKGSFSTLEIQRTEQGDSAMYLCASRTGAGETQYFGPGTRLLVL.